One and the same sample provided the 14 T cell receptor beta chains below, sequenced in a study of Graves' ophthalmopathy and Graves' hyperthyroidism listed by TCRdb under 2018. Sequencing instrument: Illumina HiSeq 2000. TCR beta CDR3 regions were amplified from RNA transcripts for repertoire sequencing. The first round was an RT-PCR using HTBI primers with the Qiagen OneStep RT-PCR kit, and this first round was followed by a second-round multiplex PCR, then size selection and purification. The public reads were reanalyzed by TCRdb: fastp trimming at Q25, MiXCR alignment, in-frame beta chains only. Identical CDR3 proteins give one entry, which carries the most common genes and DNA. The sample includes more than 45,000 distinct CDR3 sequences, with 50% observed a single time. Jointly, the top ten make up approximately 23% of the sample. Material: peripheral blood. The receptors come from an adult man with Graves' ophthalmopathy.

As for this clonotype: Being one base from a much bigger clone, this may be a read error. The V gene is TRBV9, the J gene TRBJ2-7; maybe TRBD1 (5 bases). Judging by the DNA end, TRBJ2-1 fits better; the J call may be wrong. The germline V gene encodes CDR1 SGDLS and CDR2 YYNGEE. This CDR3 region has 16 residues. CDR3 bases: TGTGCCAGCAGCACCGAAACAGGTCCCCCCTCCTACGAGCAGTTCTTC. This gives the protein CASSTETGPPSYEQFF.

This rearrangement joins TRBV10-3 to TRBJ1-2; D gene unclear. V was pared by 8 bases and J by 3 bases, with 4 bases between. The germline gives CDR1 ENHRY, CDR2 SYGVKD. This CDR3 is 10 amino acids long. CDR3 nucleotides: TGTGCCATCCAAGACTATGGCTACACCTTC. It specifies CAIQDYGYTF.

In its sample, this clonotype was seen many times. A single base separates this from a much larger clone, so it may be a read error. The chain has TRBV5-1 and TRBJ1-1; D perhaps matches TRBD1 (6 bases). The germline gives CDR1 SGHRS, CDR2 YFSETQ. V was pared by 4 bases and J by 8 bases, with 12 bases between. The CDR3 runs 12 residues. The CDR3 protein is CASSIDGTEAFF. DNA for the CDR3: TGCGCCAGCAGCATTGACGGGACAGAAGCTTTCTTT.

By frequency in the sample, this clonotype is medium-sized. This sequence joins TRBV10-3 and TRBJ1-1; no clear D. V was pared by 6 bases and J by 1 base, with 9 bases between. Germline CDR1 is ENHRY and CDR2 is SYGVKD. The CDR3 consists of 13 residues. CDR3 DNA sequence: TGTGCCATCAGGCGGCAGGCGAACACTGAAGCTTTCTTT. This sequence encodes CAIRRQANTEAFF.

For this clonotype: A much larger clone is a single base away; this may be a read error. Here the CDR3 omits its conserved ending phenylalanine or tryptophan, so a read error is the likely source. J is TRBJ2-7 and V is TRBV18; possible D gene TRBD1, 6 bases. The CDR3 is 13 residues long. The ends were cut back, 3 bases at V and 3 bases at J, with 9 bases in the middle. Germline V gene sequence: CDR1 KGHSH, CDR2 LQKENI. The DNA for the CDR3 is TGTGCCAGCTCACCTACAGGGATCTACGAGCAGTACTGC. Its translation: CASSPTGIYEQYC.

This clonotype was counted many times. V usage is TRBV5-1 and J usage is TRBJ2-1, with TRBD1 matching 7 bases. V was pared by 4 bases and J by 4 bases, with 8 bases of the junction left unmatched. CDR3 size: 15 residues. CDR1 is SGHRS, CDR2 YFSETQ, per germline. In DNA, the CDR3 is TGCGCCAGCAGCCGAAAGGGGGCCCCTTACAATGAGCAGTTCTTC. Translation: CASSRKGAPYNEQFF.

This clonotype has just a few counts. V gene TRBV16 combines with J gene TRBJ1-2; D gene uncertain. The length of the CDR3 is 16 residues. V lost 0 bases, J lost 5 bases, and 16 bases lay in between. CDR1 is KGHSY, CDR2 FQNENV, per germline. CDR3: CASSQSRARRFYGYTF. In DNA, the CDR3 is TGTGCCAGCAGCCAATCGAGGGCCAGGCGATTTTATGGCTACACCTTC.

This clonotype was seen at least ten times. The V and J genes are TRBV7-2 and TRBJ2-1; D tentatively reads TRBD1 or TRBD2 (6 bases each). This CDR3 contains 21 residues. Trimming removed 5 bases at V and 4 bases at J, with 33 bases between. Germline loops: CDR1 SGHTA, CDR2 FQGNSA. CDR3 coding DNA: TGTGCCAGCAGCCCGAGGAGGAGGACAGCAATACTAGCCAAAGGTTACAATGAGCAGTTCTTC. Amino acids: CASSPRRRTAILAKGYNEQFF.

Comments on this clonotype: The junction departs from the called germline gene at one end, perhaps through a read error. The CDR3, as DNA: TGTGCCAGCAGCATAACTGGGTACAGCCGCAATGAGCAGTATTTT. Protein sequence: CASSITGYSRNEQYF. The rearrangement uses TRBV7-3 and TRBJ2-3, with D uncertain. CDR1 and CDR2 (germline): SGHTA, FQGTGA. The CDR3 is made up of 15 amino acids.

Concerning this clonotype itself: This clone may be a read error of a much larger clone one base away. A read error is likely, as this CDR3 ends without the conserved phenylalanine or tryptophan. The chain has TRBV6-1 and TRBJ1-5, with TRBD1 as a possible D gene (5 bases). The V end was cut by 0 bases, the J end by 0 bases, with 18 bases between. Germline assignment: CDR1 MNHNS and CDR2 SASEGT. The CDR3 is made up of 19 amino acids. CDR3 coding DNA: TGTGCCAGCAGTGAAGCGTCTGCAGGGCTGTCGTATAGCAATCAGCCCCAGCATTCT. It yields the protein CASSEASAGLSYSNQPQHS.

This clonotype has just a few counts. This sequence joins TRBV20-1 and TRBJ2-1; 11 nucleotides line up with TRBD2. The germline CDR1 and CDR2 sequences are DFQATT and SNEGSKA (reference sequence). The CDR3 is 15 residues long. The CDR3 nucleotides are TGCAGGGTATCTAGCGGGAGGAGCTCCTACAATGAGCAGTTCTTC. Translating gives CRVSSGRSSYNEQFF.

This clonotype was seen many times. This rearrangement joins TRBV2 to TRBJ1-1; possible D gene TRBD1, 6 bases. The CDR3 runs 14 residues. Trimming took off 6 bases at V and 0 bases at J, with 11 bases between the two ends. The germline V gene has CDR1 SNHLY and CDR2 FYNNEI. Written as DNA, the CDR3 is TGTGCCAGCAGGGCAGACAGGCTGAACACTGAAGCTTTCTTT. Protein sequence: CASRADRLNTEAFF.

This clonotype showed up many times. The chain joins TRBV12-3 or TRBV12-4 to TRBJ1-1; maybe TRBD1 (6 bases). Trimming cost V 3 bases and J 2 bases, with 16 bases left between them. This CDR3 is 16 amino acids long. The CDR3 spells CASSFLPPGANTEAFF. Here the CDR3 DNA reads TGTGCCAGCAGTTTTCTCCCTCCGGGGGCCAACACTGAAGCTTTCTTT.

This clonotype has a count of ten or more. The V and J genes are TRBV5-6 and TRBJ1-1, with 7 bases lining up with TRBD1. The germline CDR1 and CDR2 sequences are SGHDT and YYEEEE. V shed 0 bases, J shed 6 bases, and the junction held 5 bases outside the gene matches. This CDR3 contains 14 residues. CDR3 sequence reads: CASSLVLGGPEAFF. DNA of the CDR3: TGTGCCAGCAGCTTGGTTCTAGGGGGCCCTGAAGCTTTCTTT.